The 17 T cell receptor beta chains below come from one sample, sequenced in a study of blood T cell repertoires in COVID-19. Some clones are missing from TCRdb's copy, which holds only in-frame ones; the method was immunoSEQ multiplex PCR. The data show about 210,000 clones, around 81% seen once. Sequenced sample: peripheral blood. Receptor source: a human donor in a cohort sampled during active COVID-19.

The rearrangement joins TRBV9 to TRBJ2-1; D possibly corresponds to TRBD1 (6 bases). The germline V gene has CDR1 SGDLS and CDR2 YYNGEE. V lost 5 bases to trimming and J lost 6 bases, with 15 bases between them. This CDR3 region has 14 residues. The CDR3 protein is CASSLKGVFNEQFF. The CDR3 nucleotides read TGTGCCAGCAGTCTGAAGGGGGTCTTCAATGAGCAGTTCTTC.

V gene TRBV5-1 combines with J gene TRBJ2-7; 8 nucleotides agree with TRBD2. The germline V gene has CDR1 SGHRS and CDR2 YFSETQ. V dropped 7 bases and J dropped 0; count of bases not matched to a gene: 6. This CDR3 has 14 residues. This CDR3 is CASHERGLSYEQYF. The CDR3 DNA reads as TGCGCCAGCCACGAGCGGGGGCTCTCCTACGAGCAGTACTTC.

The chain uses TRBV2 and TRBJ2-7; no reliable D call. V lost 4 bases to trimming and J lost 2 bases, with 6 bases between them. Per germline, CDR1 SNHLY and CDR2 FYNNEI. The CDR3 covers 12 residues. CDR3 coding DNA: TGTGCCAGCAGTGTACTGGCCTACGAGCAGTACTTC. Its protein product is CASSVLAYEQYF.

V gene TRBV27 combines with J gene TRBJ1-1, with D tentatively TRBD1 (6 bases). Germline V gene data show CDR1 as MNHEY and CDR2 as SMNVEV (reference sequence). V was cut by 1 base and J by 3 bases, with 12 bases left in between. The CDR3 contains 15 residues. As DNA, the CDR3 is TGTGCCAGCAGTTTATTGAACAGGGCGGACACTGAAGCTTTCTTT. Translating it yields CASSLLNRADTEAFF.

The sample holds one count of this clone. CDR3 amino acids: CASSPFGNNEQFF. Written as DNA, the CDR3 is TGTGCCAGCAGCCCCTTCGGGAACAATGAGCAGTTCTTC. The V call is TRBV14, the J call TRBJ2-1, with D perhaps matching TRBD2 (5 bases). The CDR3 extends over 13 amino acids. The V gene's germline CDR1 is SGHDN and CDR2 FVKESK. V lost 4 bases and J 5 bases, leaving 9 bases between the germline ends.

The genes are TRBV18 and TRBJ2-1; D possibly corresponds to TRBD2 (7 bases). The CDR3 consists of 14 residues. Germline V gene data show CDR1 as KGHSH and CDR2 as LQKENI. V lost 4 bases and J lost 10, with 17 bases in between. CDR3 bases: TGTGCCAGCTCACAGTCCCGGGGGGCCGGCGAGCAGTTCTTC. Its translation is CASSQSRGAGEQFF.

The rearrangement joins TRBV20-1 to TRBJ2-5; 7 nucleotides agree with TRBD1. The CDR3 covers 14 residues. The junction had 5 bases not matched to a gene; V was cut back by 3 bases and J by 1 base. Germline-derived CDR1 and CDR2 are DFQATT and SNEGSKA (reference sequence). The CDR3, as DNA: TGCAGTGCTAGTAGACAGGGAACCCAAGAGACCCAGTACTTC. The encoded protein is CSASRQGTQETQYF.

This clone was observed a few times. V and J are TRBV15 and TRBJ2-2, with D perhaps matching TRBD1 (6 bases). CDR1 is LNHNV, CDR2 YYDKDF, per germline (reference sequence). Deletions cut 0 bases from V and 5 bases from J, with 19 bases between. CDR3 length equals 18 residues. In DNA form, the CDR3 reads TGTGCCACCAGCAGAGATGATGGCGGCAGGGGTTGGACCGGGGAGCTGTTTTTT. Translated, it gives CATSRDDGGRGWTGELFF.

The chain joins TRBV18 to TRBJ2-5; D unclear. V lost 3 bases and J 1 base, leaving 6 bases between the germline ends. The CDR3 sequence is 13 residues long. Per germline, CDR1 KGHSH and CDR2 LQKENI. This CDR3 is CASSPARQETQYF. The CDR3 DNA is TGTGCCAGCTCACCGGCCCGCCAAGAGACCCAGTACTTC.

The chain joins TRBV11-2 to TRBJ1-1, with TRBD1 matching 8 bases. Per the germline V gene, CDR1 is SGHAT and CDR2 is FQNNGV. This CDR3 is built from 15 residues. The V and J ends lost 2 bases and 5 bases, in that order; junction bases with no gene match: 7. Written as DNA, the CDR3 is TGTGCCAGCAGCTTAACTGGGACAGGAGGAACTGAAGCTTTCTTT. Protein: CASSLTGTGGTEAFF.

The count of this clone is one. The chain combines TRBV5-1 with TRBJ1-2, with D hard to call. V was pared by 2 bases and J by 8 bases, with 13 bases between. The CDR3 is made up of 13 amino acids. The germline V gene encodes CDR1 SGHRS and CDR2 YFSETQ. CDR3 coding DNA: TGCGCCAGCAGCTTAACGGGGAGAGTGGGCTACACCTTC. Its translation is CASSLTGRVGYTF.

J is TRBJ2-2 and V is TRBV11-2; possible D gene TRBD1, 5 bases. Looked up from germline, CDR1 is SGHAT and CDR2 is FQNNGV. With 4 bases removed from V and 8 bases from J, the gap between germline ends came to 11 bases. This CDR3 has 13 amino acids. For the CDR3, the DNA is TGTGCCAGCAGCTCACTGGGGCTTGGGGAGCTGTTTTTT. It specifies CASSSLGLGELFF.

This clone was observed a single time. CDR3 nucleotide sequence: TGCAGCGTTGTTAGCGGAACGGGAGGGGAAGAGACCCAGTACTTC. This encodes CSVVSGTGGEETQYF. The gene calls are TRBV29-1 and TRBJ2-5, with 8 nucleotides matching TRBD2. This CDR3 is 15 amino acids long. The germline V gene has CDR1 SQVTM and CDR2 ANQGSEA. After removal of 4 bases from V and 3 bases from J, the junction contained 10 bases not matched to a gene. Full variable domain (remainder filled in from reference TRBV29-1 and TRBJ2-5): SAVISQKPSRDICQRGTSLTIQCQVDSQVTMMFWYRQQPGQSLTLIATANQGSEATYESGFVIDKFPISRPNLTFSTLTVSNMSPEDSSIYLCSVVSGTGGEETQYFGPGTRLLVL.

The chain uses TRBV9 and TRBJ2-2, with TRBD2 matching 13 bases. V shed 4 bases and J 6 bases; nucleotides not matched to a gene: 6. CDR1 is SGDLS and CDR2 is YYNGEE in the germline V gene. The CDR3 consists of 16 residues. The CDR3 here is CASSLRTSGGPGELFF. The CDR3 bases are TGTGCCAGCAGCCTTCGGACTAGCGGGGGACCCGGGGAGCTGTTTTTT.

The rearrangement links TRBV19 to TRBJ2-1; D possibly corresponds to TRBD2 (6 bases). The CDR3 sequence is 17 residues long. V shed 2 bases and J shed 0 bases, with 14 bases lying between them. Per germline, CDR1 LNHDA and CDR2 SQIVND (reference sequence). CDR3 coding DNA: TGTGCCAGTAGTATATTAAGCGGGCTAAGCTCCTACAATGAGCAGTTCTTC. Encoded protein: CASSILSGLSSYNEQFF.

This clone was counted a few times. J is TRBJ1-1 and V is TRBV7-8; D call uncertain. Germline V gene data show CDR1 as SGHVS and CDR2 as FQNEAQ. V gave up 5 bases and J gave up 1 base, with 8 bases separating them. This CDR3 is 13 amino acids long. The CDR3 DNA is TGTGCCAGCAGCCTTGAGGGGAACACTGAAGCTTTCTTT. Translated: CASSLEGNTEAFF.

Of note for this clone: In the same sample, other DNA sequences code for this CDR3. This sequence joins TRBV28 and TRBJ1-1; the D is unclear. Germline V gene lookup returns CDR1 MDHEN and CDR2 SYDVKM. V lost 6 bases, J lost 0 bases, and 8 bases lay in between. There are 13 residues in the CDR3. CDR3 DNA sequence: TGTGCCAGCAGCCCCCCCGTGAACACTGAAGCTTTCTTT. Its translation: CASSPPVNTEAFF.